A single sample is the source of the 30 T cell receptor beta chains below, sequenced in a study of regulatory T cells in long-lasting Graves disease. Investigators prepared the TCR beta libraries by applying iRepertoire HTBI primers and Arm-PCR of CDR3 regions. A single record per CDR3 protein comes from TCRdb applying MiXCR to the multiplex PCR reads. The table includes roughly 380,000 distinct CDR3 sequences, around 17% detected once. As for time point: newly diagnosed GD, antithyroid drugs for less than 3 months. Isolated PBMC RNA provided the starting material for the TCR library. This sample also belongs to another study, concerning T cells in Graves' hyperthyroidism and ophthalmopathy.

This material consisted of peripheral blood mononuclear cells (PBMCs), taken at new diagnosis, from a patient treated with antithyroid drugs. The receptor source for this set is a man in his forties with Graves disease.

This clonotype was observed many times. The V and J genes are TRBV7-3 and TRBJ1-1, with D unclear. Looked up from germline, CDR1 is SGHTA and CDR2 is FQGTGA. Trimming left V 0 bases short and J 1 base short, with 6 bases between. CDR3 length equals 14 residues. CDR3 amino acids: CASSLTGENTEAFF. The CDR3 DNA is TGTGCCAGCAGCTTAACGGGCGAGAACACTGAAGCTTTCTTT.

This clonotype appeared many times. The rearrangement joins TRBV12-3 or TRBV12-4 to TRBJ1-1; no definite D call. V was shortened by 3 bases and J by 8 bases, with 10 bases between the two germline ends. The length of the CDR3 is 12 residues. The DNA for the CDR3 is TGTGCCAGCAGTTTGGAAGGATTCGAAGCTTTCTTT. This translates into CASSLEGFEAFF.

The table lists this clonotype with many counts. V and J are TRBV20-1 and TRBJ2-5, with a weak D call TRBD2 (6 bases). CDR1 is DFQATT and CDR2 is SNEGSKA in the germline V gene (reference sequence). The CDR3 contains 15 residues. Trimming cost V 6 bases and J 2 bases, with 19 bases left between them. CDR3 sequence reads: CSARSRAGRQETQYF. The CDR3 nucleotides read TGCAGTGCCCGATCCCGGGCAGGGAGGCAAGAGACCCAGTACTTC.

Notes on this clonotype: A much more abundant neighbour one base away suggests this may be a read error. V usage is TRBV6-2 or TRBV6-3 and J usage is TRBJ1-2; unclear D gene. The CDR3 spans 11 residues. Trimming left V 7 bases short and J 10 bases short, with 13 bases between. Germline-derived CDR1 and CDR2 are MNHEY and SVGEGT. The CDR3 loop is CASTERTDYTF. The CDR3 region has the DNA TGTGCCAGCACCGAGAGGACTGACTACACCTTC.

In its sample, this clonotype was seen many times. The chain uses TRBV2 and TRBJ1-5, with D hard to call. This CDR3 has 13 residues. Germline CDR1 SNHLY, CDR2 FYNNEI. The V end was cut by 3 bases, the J end by 6 bases, with 9 bases between. CDR3 coding DNA: TGTGCCAGCAGTGAGCGGTTGATTCAGCCCCAGCATTTT. Protein product: CASSERLIQPQHF.

At least ten counts were recorded for this clonotype. The chain is built from TRBV2 and TRBJ2-3; D might be TRBD1 (5 bases). V was cut by 4 bases and J by 3 bases, with 11 bases left in between. Germline V CDR1 and CDR2: SNHLY, FYNNEI. The CDR3 totals 14 residues. CDR3 in amino acids: CASSVAGITDTQYF. CDR3 nucleotides: TGTGCCAGCAGTGTTGCAGGGATAACAGATACGCAGTATTTT.

This chain joins TRBV30 and TRBJ2-5, with 10 bases lining up with TRBD1. The V and J ends lost 1 base and 0 bases, in that order; junction bases with no gene match: 5. The CDR3 sequence is 16 residues long. Germline V gene sequence: CDR1 GTSNPN, CDR2 SVGIG (reference sequence). CDR3 sequence: CAWSAWTGGYQETQYF. In nucleotides, the CDR3 is TGTGCCTGGAGTGCATGGACAGGGGGGTACCAAGAGACCCAGTACTTC.

A remark on this clonotype: A single base separates this from a much larger clone, so it may be a read error. V gene TRBV29-1 combines with J gene TRBJ2-3; 10 nucleotides align to TRBD1. The CDR3 covers 13 residues. Germline lookup yields CDR1 SQVTM and CDR2 ANQGSEA. CDR3: CSVRQGATDMQYF. CDR3 bases: TGCAGCGTTCGACAGGGGGCGACAGATATGCAGTATTTT.

This clonotype came up many times. Written as DNA, the CDR3 is TGCAGTGCTAGATTCCTGGGGGTCACAGATACGCAGTATTTT. Translation gives CSARFLGVTDTQYF. The chain carries TRBV20-1 and TRBJ2-3, with D perhaps TRBD1 or TRBD2 (5 bases each). V was cut by 2 bases and J by 2 bases, with 11 bases left in between. This CDR3 region has 14 residues. Germline V lookup: CDR1 DFQATT, CDR2 SNEGSKA (reference sequence).

The chain is built from TRBV20-1 and TRBJ2-5, with 7 bases identical to TRBD1. Trimming removed 5 bases from V and 6 bases from J; junction bases left unmatched: 6. The length of the CDR3 is 12 residues. Germline-derived CDR1 and CDR2 are DFQATT and SNEGSKA (reference sequence). CDR3 DNA: TGCAGTGCTCAGACAGGGACAAAGACCCAGTACTTC. Translation gives CSAQTGTKTQYF.

This clonotype was counted ten times or more. The chain recombines TRBV7-2 with TRBJ2-5; TRBD2 agrees at 10 bases. J gave up 5 bases and V 5 bases, and 8 bases lay outside the gene matches. CDR3 size: 15 residues. The germline gives CDR1 SGHTA, CDR2 FQGNSA. CDR3 in amino acids: CASSPQRGGGETQYF. CDR3 DNA sequence: TGTGCCAGCAGCCCGCAGCGGGGGGGCGGGGAGACCCAGTACTTC.

The V call is TRBV29-1, the J call TRBJ1-2; D not certain. V lost 4 bases, J lost 0 bases, and 9 bases lay in between. Germline loops: CDR1 SQVTM, CDR2 ANQGSEA. CDR3 length: 13 residues. CDR3 amino acids: CSVGAVSNYGYTF. The CDR3, as DNA: TGCAGCGTTGGGGCAGTCTCTAACTATGGCTACACCTTC.

This clonotype has ten or more counts. The chain is built from TRBV2 and TRBJ1-1; D is ambiguous. V was pared by 6 bases and J by 1 base, with 9 bases between. This CDR3 has 13 residues. The V gene's germline CDR1 is SNHLY and CDR2 FYNNEI. The CDR3 loop is CASSTGENTEAFF. CDR3 bases: TGTGCCAGCAGCACCGGGGAGAACACTGAAGCTTTCTTT.

This clonotype was counted at least ten times. This chain's CDR3 is CSALRPGGSEAFF. In DNA form, the CDR3 reads TGCAGTGCTCTACGTCCAGGCGGGTCTGAAGCTTTCTTT. The gene calls are TRBV20-1 and TRBJ1-1; unclear D gene. The CDR3 runs to 13 residues. Trimming took off 5 bases at V and 6 bases at J, with 16 bases between the two ends. CDR1 and CDR2 (germline): DFQATT, SNEGSKA (reference sequence).

J is TRBJ2-1 and V is TRBV29-1; 9 bases match TRBD1. This CDR3 has 13 amino acids. Per the germline V gene, CDR1 is SQVTM and CDR2 is ANQGSEA. Unmatched junction bases numbered 6, after V lost 8 bases and J lost 4 bases. The CDR3 loop is CSIRDRDYNEQFF. CDR3 DNA: TGCAGCATCCGGGACAGGGATTACAATGAGCAGTTCTTC.

This clonotype was seen a few times. The genes are TRBV5-1 and TRBJ2-5; possible D gene TRBD2, 5 bases. This CDR3 contains 18 residues. The germline gives CDR1 SGHRS, CDR2 YFSETQ. With 4 bases removed from V and 0 bases from J, the gap between germline ends came to 22 bases. The CDR3 sequence is CASSPGSWAPTYQETQYF. CDR3 DNA: TGCGCCAGCAGCCCGGGGAGTTGGGCACCGACGTACCAAGAGACCCAGTACTTC.

The J gene is TRBJ1-2, the V gene TRBV5-5; D is uncertain. The V end lost 2 bases, the J end lost 4 bases, and 9 bases lay between the germline ends. The CDR3 runs 13 residues. Germline-derived CDR1 and CDR2 are SGHKS and YYEKEE (reference sequence). The CDR3 loop reads CASSFGRSYGYTF. The CDR3 coding sequence is TGTGCCAGCAGCTTCGGCAGGAGCTATGGCTACACCTTC.

This chain links TRBV6-2 or TRBV6-3 with TRBJ2-5, with D hard to call. Looked up from germline, CDR1 is MNHEY and CDR2 is SVGEGT. The CDR3 consists of 14 residues. V lost 2 bases and J lost 5, with 12 bases in between. The CDR3 region is CASSYGFRPETQYF. DNA for the CDR3: TGTGCCAGCAGTTACGGTTTCCGTCCTGAGACCCAGTACTTC.

The sample holds many counts of this clonotype. This chain uses TRBV18 with TRBJ1-6; D gene unclear. Germline V lookup: CDR1 KGHSH, CDR2 LQKENI. The V end was cut by 8 bases, the J end by 9 bases, with 17 bases between. The CDR3 length is 14 residues. CDR3 sequence (DNA): TGTGCCAGCACTGGACCGGACCGTGCTTCACCCCTCCACTTT. The encoded protein is CASTGPDRASPLHF.

At least ten counts were recorded for this clonotype. V gene TRBV28 combines with J gene TRBJ1-6; D gene uncertain. Trimming removed 6 bases from V and 6 bases from J, with 12 bases in between. The CDR3 extends over 14 amino acids. Germline CDR1 and CDR2: MDHEN and SYDVKM. The CDR3 DNA reads TGTGCCAGCAGGCCCCACCGGCCTAATTCACCCCTCCACTTT. Protein sequence: CASRPHRPNSPLHF.

This clonotype was counted at least ten times. The chain links TRBV12-3 or TRBV12-4 to TRBJ2-3; 14 positions match TRBD2. V gave up 6 bases and J gave up 1 base; unmatched junction bases: 3. The CDR3 totals 16 residues. The CDR3 loop is CASRQTSGGGTDTQYF. CDR3 DNA: TGTGCCAGCAGGCAGACTAGCGGGGGGGGCACAGATACGCAGTATTTT.

In this sample, this clonotype turned up many times. The chain carries TRBV6-1 and TRBJ2-6, with TRBD1 as a possible D gene (6 bases). Trimming took 6 bases from V and 1 from J, leaving 10 bases between them. Germline V lookup: CDR1 MNHNS, CDR2 SASEGT. This CDR3 contains 15 residues. CDR3 bases: TGTGCCAGCAGGGATGACAGGTCTGGGGCCAACGTCCTGACTTTC. This gives the protein CASRDDRSGANVLTF.

About this clonotype: This may come from a read error, since a much larger clone is one base off. The rearrangement uses TRBV4-2 and TRBJ2-3, with D perhaps being TRBD1 or TRBD2 (5 bases each). The J call could be wrong; TRBJ2-5 is a better fit for the DNA end. The V gene's germline CDR1 is LGHNA and CDR2 YNFKEQ. The CDR3 consists of 15 residues. CDR3 DNA: TGTGCCAGCAGCCAAGCCTTGGCAGCCAGGGAGATCCAGTACTTC. Its translation: CASSQALAAREIQYF.

This clonotype was detected only once. The rearrangement links TRBV28 to TRBJ1-2; D is unclear. This CDR3 contains 11 residues. Trimming removed 6 bases from V and 8 bases from J, with 10 bases in between. CDR1 is MDHEN, CDR2 SYDVKM, per germline. CDR3 in DNA: TGTGCCAGCAGGACCACGGGCGGCTACACCTTC. Translated, it gives CASRTTGGYTF.

This clonotype has ten or more counts. This sequence joins TRBV20-1 and TRBJ2-1; 7 bases are a match to TRBD1. The tail of the sequence fits TRBJ2-5 better, so the J call may be wrong. The length of the CDR3 is 12 residues. Germline V gene lookup returns CDR1 DFQATT and CDR2 SNEGSKA (reference sequence). CDR3 DNA sequence: TGCAGTGCTCTAGACAGGGCAGAGACCCAGTACTTC. Encoded protein: CSALDRAETQYF.

This clonotype was recorded many times. The gene calls are TRBV20-1 and TRBJ2-5; D may be TRBD2 (5 bases). Germline lookup yields CDR1 DFQATT and CDR2 SNEGSKA (reference sequence). Between the trimmed V and J ends, which lost 1 base and 4 bases, there was a span of 16 bases. The CDR3 is made up of 15 amino acids. The CDR3 coding sequence is TGCAGTGCTAGAGGGGTCGGGGTCGCATTAGAGACCCAGTACTTC. Protein sequence: CSARGVGVALETQYF.

This clonotype has just a few counts. This chain joins TRBV2 and TRBJ2-5; D might be TRBD2 (5 bases). This CDR3 has 13 amino acids. Germline V CDR1 and CDR2: SNHLY, FYNNEI. Trimming took 7 bases from V and 7 from J, leaving 16 bases between them. DNA of the CDR3: TGTGCCAGCACCAGCGTCACGGGGTGGACCCAGTACTTC. This gives the protein CASTSVTGWTQYF.

The CDR3 DNA is TGTGCCACCGGGAGTATCAGGGAGCTGTTTTTT. Translated: CATGSIRELFF. The chain recombines TRBV19 with TRBJ2-2, with D maybe TRBD2 (6 bases). The CDR3 totals 11 residues. The V and J ends lost 10 bases and 9 bases respectively, with 12 bases between them. Germline V gives CDR1 LNHDA, CDR2 SQIVND (reference sequence). Combining the CDR3 with reference TRBV19 and TRBJ2-2 gives the whole variable domain DGGITQSPKYLFRKEGQNVTLSCEQNLNHDAMYWYRQDPGQGLRLIYYSQIVNDFQKGDIAEGYSVSREKKESFPLTVTSAQKNPTAFYLCATGSIRELFFGEGSRLTVL.

The sample holds a few counts of this clonotype. The chain carries TRBV7-9 and TRBJ2-2, with 9 bases matching TRBD2. V shed 7 bases and J 5 bases; nucleotides not matched to a gene: 5. CDR3 length equals 14 residues. Germline CDR1 reads SEHNR; CDR2 reads FQNEAQ (reference sequence). CDR3 sequence (DNA): TGTGCCAGCAAAGCGGGGGGAAATACCGGGGAGCTGTTTTTT. Amino acid sequence: CASKAGGNTGELFF.

The gene calls are TRBV4-3 and TRBJ1-1; TRBD1 might be the D (6 bases). V was clipped by 4 bases and J by 1 base, with 16 bases between them. The CDR3 has 16 residues. The V gene's germline CDR1 is LGHNA and CDR2 YSLEER. As DNA, the CDR3 is TGCGCCAGCAGCCGAGGGGGGGAAGGTCCGAACACTGAAGCTTTCTTT. Amino acid sequence: CASSRGGEGPNTEAFF.